This T cell receptor (beta chain) originates from a study of cytomegalovirus exposure and HLA in healthy donors. At the level of the study: Falling in the Caucasian-associated ancestry cluster were 80% to 85% of 398 genotyped donors.

Germline V lookup: CDR1 LNHDA, CDR2 SQIVND (reference sequence). CDR3 length: 14 amino acids. The V end lost 1 base, the J end lost 7 bases, and 12 bases lay between the germline ends. A multiplex PCR was run with 60 Vbeta primers and 13 Jbeta primers. TCRdb's copy holds only in-frame clones and misses some; the assay was immunoSEQ multiplex PCR. The sample has some 150,000 clones, around 77% seen once. General study points: Association of a missense DCLRE1C variant with TCR beta V- and J-gene trimming was reported in a later analysis. It emerged from a later analysis that several of the most significant clusters appeared to be linked to common viral pathogens. Likely technical artifact: a cluster of highly shared sequence variants.

Of note for this clone: Its antigen is unidentified.

The sequence derives from a man younger than 45 in good health and CMV-seropositive. The sample taken for sequencing was PBMCs. The chain combines TRBV19 with TRBJ2-3, with D possibly TRBD1 on 6 matching bases. The CDR3 nucleotides are TGTGCCAGTAGTATAGGGCAACAGGGAAATACGCAGTATTTT. Translation gives CASSIGQQGNTQYF.